A single sample is the source of the 32 T cell receptor beta chains below, sequenced in a study of response to subunit inactivated influenza vaccine. TCRdb itself ran the RT-PCR reads through MiXCR, one entry per CDR3 protein. Of 710,000 or so distinct CDR3 sequences in the sample, less than 20% were seen once. This specimen consisted of PBMCs from blood, obtained 11 to 12 days after vaccination. These receptors were taken from a man between 50 and 59 years old who received an inactivated influenza vaccine.

This clonotype has more than one count but fewer than ten. The rearrangement links TRBV28 to TRBJ1-1; D perhaps matches TRBD1 (6 bases). Germline CDR1 MDHEN, CDR2 SYDVKM. The CDR3 consists of 15 residues. Trimming cost V 3 bases and J 6 bases, with 17 bases left between them. The CDR3 protein is CASSFLPGSGAEAFF. CDR3 coding DNA: TGTGCCAGCAGTTTCCTCCCCGGGTCAGGGGCTGAAGCTTTCTTT.

Comments on this clonotype: This may arise from a read error, as a much more abundant clone is one base away. V is TRBV7-2 and J is TRBJ1-1; a weak D match, TRBD1 (6 bases). The V end lost 4 bases, the J end lost 4 bases, and 16 bases lay between the germline ends. The CDR3 runs 15 residues. Germline V gene sequence: CDR1 SGHTA, CDR2 FQGNSA. The chain's CDR3 is CASSSRTGSVTEAFF. The CDR3 bases are TGTGCCAGCAGCTCTCGTACAGGGTCCGTCACTGAAGCTTTCTTT. Supplemented by reference TRBV7-2 and TRBJ1-1, the full variable domain reads GAGVSQSPSNKVTEKGKDVELRCDPISGHTALYWYRQSLGQGLEFLIYFQGNSAPDKSGLPSDRFSAERTGGSVSTLTIQRTQQEDSAVYLCASSSRTGSVTEAFFGQGTRLTVV.

The table lists this clonotype with a few counts. This chain uses TRBV12-3 or TRBV12-4 with TRBJ2-6; 9 bases fit TRBD1. V trimming: 5 bases; J trimming: 2 bases; junction bases outside the gene matches: 7. The CDR3 spans 17 residues. This chain's CDR3 is CASSPQGAVAGANVLTF. DNA of the CDR3: TGTGCCAGCAGTCCACAGGGGGCTGTCGCTGGGGCCAACGTCCTGACTTTC.

This clonotype was seen ten or more times. The chain carries TRBV20-1 and TRBJ2-7; D perhaps matches TRBD1 (6 bases). V was clipped by 1 base and J by 0 bases, with 10 bases between them. CDR3 length: 14 residues. Germline CDR1 is DFQATT and CDR2 is SNEGSKA (reference sequence). The CDR3 reads CSARVDSSSYEQYF. Here the CDR3 DNA reads TGCAGTGCTAGAGTGGACAGTAGCTCCTACGAGCAGTACTTC.

J is TRBJ2-3 and V is TRBV10-3; 8 nucleotides agree with TRBD2. Germline CDR1 is ENHRY and CDR2 is SYGVKD. There are 15 residues in the CDR3. The J segment lost 6 bases and the V segment lost 0 bases, leaving 5 bases of the junction unmatched. The CDR3 region is CAISESAGGGDTQYF. The CDR3 nucleotides read TGTGCCATCAGTGAGTCCGCGGGGGGCGGGGATACGCAGTATTTT.

The chain recombines TRBV9 with TRBJ2-5; TRBD2 matches 10 bases. The CDR3 is 14 residues long. Germline-derived CDR1 and CDR2 are SGDLS and YYNGEE. The trim removed 3 bases at V and 4 bases at J, leaving 3 bases unmatched. The CDR3 DNA reads as TGTGCCAGCAGCGGGACTAGCGGACTAGAGACCCAGTACTTC. Its translation: CASSGTSGLETQYF.

The genes are TRBV29-1 and TRBJ2-3; D gene uncertain. This CDR3 has 13 amino acids. V was pared by 5 bases and J by 2 bases, with 11 bases between. Germline V gene lookup returns CDR1 SQVTM and CDR2 ANQGSEA. CDR3 nucleotides: TGCAGCGTTAGACTGAAACTCACAGATACGCAGTATTTT. Amino acid sequence: CSVRLKLTDTQYF.

The chain recombines TRBV20-1 with TRBJ2-3; 14 positions match TRBD2. V gave up 1 base and J gave up 6 bases; unmatched junction bases: 9. Per the germline V gene, CDR1 is DFQATT and CDR2 is SNEGSKA (reference sequence). The CDR3 spans 17 residues. CDR3 coding DNA: TGCAGTGCTAGAGGTGGGACTAGCGGGAGAGTCTCGGATACGCAGTATTTT. Translated: CSARGGTSGRVSDTQYF.

This clonotype was seen only a few times. The gene calls are TRBV2 and TRBJ1-1; D possibly corresponds to TRBD1 (5 bases). Germline-derived CDR1 and CDR2 are SNHLY and FYNNEI. V was cut by 6 bases and J by 1 base, with 12 bases left in between. The CDR3 spans 14 residues. CDR3 sequence reads: CASRDGQGNTEAFF. CDR3 nucleotide sequence: TGTGCCAGCAGGGATGGGCAGGGGAACACTGAAGCTTTCTTT.

This clonotype was observed a handful of times. The V and J genes are TRBV20-1 and TRBJ2-2; 8 bases are a match to TRBD2. Germline V gene data show CDR1 as DFQATT and CDR2 as SNEGSKA (reference sequence). The CDR3 loop spans 16 amino acids. V shed 3 bases and J 0 bases; nucleotides not matched to a gene: 6. The CDR3 region is CSASKGLAANTGELFF. The DNA of the CDR3 is TGCAGTGCTAGTAAAGGACTAGCCGCGAACACCGGGGAGCTGTTTTTT.

This chain uses TRBV6-2 or TRBV6-3 with TRBJ1-5; D remains ambiguous. The V gene lost 2 bases and the J gene lost 9 bases, with 8 bases spanning the gap. Germline V gene data show CDR1 as MNHEY and CDR2 as SVGEGT. The CDR3 is 12 amino acids. For the CDR3, the DNA is TGTGCCAGCAGTTACGGAGAATCGCCCCAGCATTTT. This sequence encodes CASSYGESPQHF.

This chain joins TRBV7-9 and TRBJ1-1, with TRBD1 matching 7 bases. The CDR3 length is 14 residues. CDR1 and CDR2 (germline): SEHNR, FQNEAQ (reference sequence). The J segment lost 6 bases and the V segment lost 1 base, leaving 5 bases of the junction unmatched. CDR3 loop: CASSLGQGVAEAFF. The CDR3 nucleotides read TGTGCCAGCAGCTTAGGCCAGGGGGTCGCTGAAGCTTTCTTT.

This chain uses TRBV5-1 with TRBJ2-7, with 8 bases fitting TRBD2. Losses at the gene ends were 1 base for V and 2 bases for J; bases not matched to a gene: 5. In germline, CDR1 is SGHRS, CDR2 YFSETQ. The CDR3 is 15 amino acids. CDR3 nucleotide sequence: TGCGCCAGCAGCTTGTCGGCTAGCGGGCCCTACGAGCAGTACTTC. Translated: CASSLSASGPYEQYF.

In this sample, this clonotype turned up a few times. The chain is built from TRBV11-2 and TRBJ2-7; D unresolved. V lost 3 bases to trimming and J lost 3 bases, with 9 bases between them. Germline values: CDR1 SGHAT, CDR2 FQNNGV. This CDR3 contains 13 residues. CDR3 protein: CASSFGTRYEQYF. In DNA, the CDR3 is TGTGCCAGCAGCTTTGGCACTCGCTACGAGCAGTACTTC.

V usage is TRBV11-1 and J usage is TRBJ2-7; TRBD2 agrees at 10 bases. This CDR3 region has 12 residues. The germline gives CDR1 SGHAT, CDR2 FQDESV (reference sequence). J lost 5 bases, V lost 8 bases, and 3 bases had no gene match. CDR3 region: CASGLAAHEQYF. Written as DNA, the CDR3 is TGTGCCAGCGGACTAGCGGCTCACGAGCAGTACTTC.

The rearrangement joins TRBV5-1 to TRBJ2-1, with D tentatively TRBD2 (6 bases). Trimming shortened V by 0 bases and J by 8 bases, and 12 bases separated the two germline ends. Per the germline V gene, CDR1 is SGHRS and CDR2 is YFSETQ. The length of the CDR3 is 14 residues. The CDR3 region has the DNA TGCGCCAGCAGCTTGGGGGGGGTCGGGGATGAGCAGTTCTTC. Translation gives CASSLGGVGDEQFF.

The chain uses TRBV9 and TRBJ2-7; D is possibly TRBD1 or TRBD2 (5 bases each). V was shortened by 3 bases and J by 2 bases, with 12 bases between the two germline ends. Germline-derived CDR1 and CDR2 are SGDLS and YYNGEE. This CDR3 region has 14 residues. CDR3 bases: TGTGCCAGCAGCGCAGGGACGGTCCCCTACGAGCAGTACTTC. It translates to CASSAGTVPYEQYF.

The chain uses TRBV21-1 and TRBJ2-7; the table's D call of TRBD1 was not tested on the DNA. TRBV21-1 represents a pseudogene. This CDR3 spans 14 amino acids. The CDR3 coding sequence is TGTGCCAGCAGAATAACGACAGATGGCTACGAGCAGTACTTC. Residues: CASRITTDGYEQYF.

This clonotype was recorded a few times. The chain links TRBV6-1 to TRBJ2-1; D possibly corresponds to TRBD1 (6 bases). The germline V gene has CDR1 MNHNS and CDR2 SASEGT. CDR3 length: 16 residues. V dropped 2 bases and J dropped 4 bases, with 15 bases sitting between them. Here the CDR3 reads CASSETDSPTYNEQFF. Written as DNA, the CDR3 is TGTGCCAGCAGTGAAACGGACAGCCCAACGTACAATGAGCAGTTCTTC.

This clonotype has just a few counts. The J gene is TRBJ2-1, the V gene TRBV11-2; no reliable D call. Germline-derived CDR1 and CDR2 are SGHAT and FQNNGV. Trimming removed 0 bases from V and 6 bases from J, with 9 bases in between. CDR3 length: 14 amino acids. CDR3 sequence reads: CASSLDRVGNEQFF. In nucleotides, the CDR3 is TGTGCCAGCAGCTTAGATCGGGTCGGCAATGAGCAGTTCTTC. Filled out from reference TRBV11-2 and TRBJ2-1, the complete variable domain reads EAGVAQSPRYKIIEKRQSVAFWCNPISGHATLYWYQQILGQGPKLLIQFQNNGVVDDSQLPKDRFSAERLKGVDSTLKIQPAKLEDSAVYLCASSLDRVGNEQFFGPGTRLTVL.

The V gene is TRBV6-1, the J gene TRBJ1-1, with TRBD1 identical over 7 bases. V shed 4 bases, J shed 1 base, and the junction held 6 bases outside the gene matches. The germline V gene has CDR1 MNHNS and CDR2 SASEGT. CDR3 length: 15 amino acids. DNA for the CDR3: TGTGCCAGCAGTGGACCGGGACAGAAGAACACTGAAGCTTTCTTT. It specifies CASSGPGQKNTEAFF.

There are a few counts of this clonotype. The chain employs TRBV27 and TRBJ2-3; TRBD1 or TRBD2 may be the D gene (6 bases each). V dropped 6 bases and J dropped 3 bases, with 13 bases sitting between them. This CDR3 has 14 residues. CDR1 and CDR2 from the germline V gene are MNHEY and SMNVEV (reference sequence). The CDR3 sequence is CASRLEGGTDTQYF. CDR3 bases: TGTGCCAGCAGGTTGGAGGGGGGTACAGATACGCAGTATTTT.

This clonotype was observed a few times. The chain recombines TRBV15 with TRBJ1-1; D ambiguous. Trimming stripped 5 bases from V and 1 base from J, with 11 bases between. Germline V gives CDR1 LNHNV, CDR2 YYDKDF (reference sequence). The CDR3 extends over 14 amino acids. DNA for the CDR3: TGTGCCACCAGCCCGGGTCTCCCGAACACTGAAGCTTTCTTT. The encoded protein is CATSPGLPNTEAFF.

DNA of the CDR3: TGCAGTGCTAGAGGAGCCTCCGGGTCAGATACGCAGTATTTT. Its protein is CSARGASGSDTQYF. The rearrangement uses TRBV20-1 and TRBJ2-3; the D is unclear. CDR1 is DFQATT and CDR2 is SNEGSKA in the germline V gene (reference sequence). The V and J ends lost 1 base and 4 bases respectively, with 12 bases between them. CDR3 length equals 14 residues.

Many counts were recorded for this clonotype. V and J are TRBV3-1 and TRBJ1-1; D gene unclear. Trimming shortened V by 1 base and J by 2 bases, and 8 bases separated the two germline ends. The V gene's germline CDR1 is LGHDT and CDR2 YNNKEL (reference sequence). The length of the CDR3 is 14 residues. In DNA form, the CDR3 reads TGTGCCAGCAGCCAAGTGCAAGGAAACACTGAAGCTTTCTTT. This codes for CASSQVQGNTEAFF.

This clonotype was recorded a few times. The CDR3 is CSPGREKLFF. In nucleotides, the CDR3 is TGCAGTCCAGGGAGGGAAAAACTGTTTTTT. V and J are TRBV20-1 and TRBJ1-4, with a possible D match to TRBD1 (5 bases). The CDR3 spans 10 residues. Trimming stripped 8 bases from V and 8 bases from J, with 9 bases between. Per the germline V gene, CDR1 is DFQATT and CDR2 is SNEGSKA (reference sequence).

This clonotype was seen a handful of times. The chain carries TRBV12-3 or TRBV12-4 and TRBJ2-7; D remains unclear. This CDR3 spans 13 amino acids. Trimming stripped 1 base from V and 7 bases from J, with 11 bases between. The CDR3, as DNA: TGTGCCAGCAGTTTAGGGACGGCGACTGAGCAGTACTTC. This sequence encodes CASSLGTATEQYF.

The CDR3 bases are TGTGCCAGCAGCCCAACTCCGGGACTGGGTTTAGGACAGCAGTACTTC. Amino acids: CASSPTPGLGLGQQYF. The chain employs TRBV27 and TRBJ2-7; tentative D call: TRBD2 (6 bases). Looked up from germline, CDR1 is MNHEY and CDR2 is SMNVEV (reference sequence). Trimming removed 6 bases at V and 8 bases at J, with 26 bases between. The CDR3 has 16 residues.

V and J are TRBV4-1 and TRBJ1-2; tentative D call: TRBD1 (6 bases). The CDR3 contains 15 residues. Germline V gene lookup returns CDR1 MGHRA and CDR2 YSYEKL. Deletions cut 0 bases from V and 4 bases from J, with 12 bases between. CDR3 amino acids: CASSQDPGGTYGYTF. The DNA for the CDR3 is TGCGCCAGCAGCCAAGATCCTGGGGGCACCTATGGCTACACCTTC.

The J gene is TRBJ1-2, the V gene TRBV5-1; D gene uncertain. This CDR3 contains 15 residues. Looked up from germline, CDR1 is SGHRS and CDR2 is YFSETQ. Trimming stripped 0 bases from V and 1 base from J, with 10 bases between. The CDR3 loop is CASSLASGSNYGYTF. The CDR3 nucleotides read TGCGCCAGCAGCTTGGCCTCCGGCAGTAACTATGGCTACACCTTC.

This clonotype was counted a few times. The CDR3 spells CSAGGIGGYTF. The DNA of the CDR3 is TGCAGTGCTGGAGGGATCGGAGGCTACACCTTC. V gene TRBV20-1 combines with J gene TRBJ1-2; D ambiguous. CDR1 and CDR2 from the germline V gene are DFQATT and SNEGSKA (reference sequence). The CDR3 loop spans 11 amino acids. V lost 5 bases and J lost 8, with 12 bases in between.

The chain joins TRBV7-8 to TRBJ2-7, with 10 bases fitting TRBD2. Germline trimming cut 5 bases from V and 1 base from J; bases unmatched to any gene: 5. Germline V CDR1 and CDR2: SGHVS, FQNEAQ. The CDR3 totals 15 residues. The CDR3 here is CASSQLAGFSYEQYF. The DNA of the CDR3 is TGTGCCAGCAGCCAACTAGCGGGATTTTCCTACGAGCAGTACTTC. Combining the CDR3 with reference TRBV7-8 and TRBJ2-7 gives the whole variable domain GAGVSQSPRYKVAKRGQDVALRCDPISGHVSLFWYQQALGQGPEFLTYFQNEAQLDKSGLPSDRFFAERPEGSVSTLKIQRTQQEDSAVYLCASSQLAGFSYEQYFGPGTRLTVT.